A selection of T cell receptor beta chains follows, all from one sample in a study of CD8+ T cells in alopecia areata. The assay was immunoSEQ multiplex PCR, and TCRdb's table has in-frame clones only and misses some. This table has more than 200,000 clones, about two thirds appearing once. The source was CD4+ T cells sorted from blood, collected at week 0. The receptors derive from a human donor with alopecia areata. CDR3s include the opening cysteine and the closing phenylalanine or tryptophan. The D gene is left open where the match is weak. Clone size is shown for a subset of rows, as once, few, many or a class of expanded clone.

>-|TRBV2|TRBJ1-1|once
TGTGCCAGCAGCTATGCGGGTGAAGCTTTCTTT
CASSYAGEAFF
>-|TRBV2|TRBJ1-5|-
TGTGCCAGCAGTCATCCGGGAAACAATCAGCCCCAGCATTTT
CASSHPGNNQPQHF
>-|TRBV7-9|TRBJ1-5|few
TGTGCCAGCAGCCTTGCCCATTCCAGCAATCAGCCCCAGCATTTT
CASSLAHSSNQPQHF
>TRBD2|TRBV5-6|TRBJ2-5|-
TGTGCCAGCACCCTCCCCCTAGCGGGGGGCCAGCAGTACTTC
CASTLPLAGGQQYF
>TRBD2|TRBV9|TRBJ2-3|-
TGTGCCAGCAGCGTAGCAACCCATAGCGGGGGCGTATTTAGCACAGATACGCAGTATTTT
CASSVATHSGGVFSTDTQYF
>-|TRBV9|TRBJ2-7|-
TGTGCCAGCAGTCGTACCGCGGGGCTTCTAACCTACGAGCAGTACTTC
CASSRTAGLLTYEQYF
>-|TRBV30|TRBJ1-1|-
TGTGCCTGGAGGATTCCAGTCCGGAACACTGAAGCTTTCTTT
CAWRIPVRNTEAFF
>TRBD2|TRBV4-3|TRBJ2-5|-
TGCGCCAGCAGCCAAGAGGGGACTAAAGGAGAGACCCAGTACTTC
CASSQEGTKGETQYF
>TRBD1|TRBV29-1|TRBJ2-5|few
TGCAGCGTTCCCTTTCCTGACAGGGGGCGATTAGAGACCCAGTACTTC
CSVPFPDRGRLETQYF
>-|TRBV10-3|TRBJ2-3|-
TGTGCCATCAGTGAGTCGTACGCCCACACAGATACGCAGTATTTT
CAISESYAHTDTQYF
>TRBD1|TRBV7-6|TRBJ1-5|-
TGTGCCAGCAGCTTAGCGTCAGGGGGCCCGGGGCAGCCCCAGCATTTT
CASSLASGGPGQPQHF
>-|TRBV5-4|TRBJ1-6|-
TGTGCCAGCAGCCTCGAGGCAGCAGGGGATAATTCACCCCTCCACTTT
CASSLEAAGDNSPLHF
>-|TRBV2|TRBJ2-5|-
TGTGCCAGCAGTGATAGGGGAGACGGAGAGACCCAGTACTTC
CASSDRGDGETQYF
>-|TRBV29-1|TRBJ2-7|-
TGCAGCGTTTTGAGCGGCTACGAGCAGTACTTC
CSVLSGYEQYF
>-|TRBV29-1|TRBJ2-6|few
TGCAGCGGAGGCTCTGGGGCCAACGTCCTGACTTTC
CSGGSGANVLTF
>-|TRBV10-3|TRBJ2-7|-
TGTGCCATCAGACAGAAGACTAGGGCTTACGAGCAGTACTTC
CAIRQKTRAYEQYF
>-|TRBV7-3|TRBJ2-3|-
TGTGCCAGCAGCTTACCCACAGATACGCAGTATTTT
CASSLPTDTQYF
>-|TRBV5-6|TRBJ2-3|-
TGTGCCAGCAGTACGGGGTACCCTAGCACAGATACGCAGTATTTT
CASSTGYPSTDTQYF
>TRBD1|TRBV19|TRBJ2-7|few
TGTGCCAGTAGCGTCGGACAGGGGGGCCTCTCCGAGCAGTACTTC
CASSVGQGGLSEQYF
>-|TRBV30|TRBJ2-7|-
TGTGCCTGGAGTGTATGGGGTAGTACCTACGAGCAGTACTTC
CAWSVWGSTYEQYF
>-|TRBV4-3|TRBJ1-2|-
TGCGCCAGCAGCCGTACCGAGGAGGGGGGAGGCGTTTTC
CASSRTEEGGGVF
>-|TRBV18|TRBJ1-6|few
TGTGCCAGCTCACCGGACCCAGCGATGGGACAAGCCCTCCACTTT
CASSPDPAMGQALHF
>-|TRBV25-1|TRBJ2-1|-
TGTGCCAGCAGTGATTCTGGGTGGGGGGCCTACAATGAGCAGTTCTTC
CASSDSGWGAYNEQFF
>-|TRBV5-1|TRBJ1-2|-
TGCGCCACCACTGGGGGTGCCGGTGGCTACACCTTC
CATTGGAGGYTF
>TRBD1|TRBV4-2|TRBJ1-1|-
TGTGCCAGCAGCCTGCCTGTTTGGGACAGGCCCATGAACACTGAAGCTTTCTTT
CASSLPVWDRPMNTEAFF
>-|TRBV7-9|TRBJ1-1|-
TGTGCCAGCAGCCTGGCGGGGGCGAGCACTGAAGCTTTCTTT
CASSLAGASTEAFF
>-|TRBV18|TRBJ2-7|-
TGTGCCAGCTCACCGCGATTCGAGTGGGAGCAGTACTTC
CASSPRFEWEQYF
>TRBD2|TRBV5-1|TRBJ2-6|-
TGCGCCAGCAGCCCCTACCCGGGACTAGTCTCTGGGGCCAACGTCCTGACTTTC
CASSPYPGLVSGANVLTF
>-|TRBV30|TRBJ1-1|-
TGTGCCTGGCAGACGGGACTTATGAACACTGAAGCTTTCTTT
CAWQTGLMNTEAFF
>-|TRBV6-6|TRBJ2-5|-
TGTGCCAGCAGTCCTAGGGACTTGGGGACCCAGTACTTC
CASSPRDLGTQYF
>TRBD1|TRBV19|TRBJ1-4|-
TGTGCCAGTAGTGACTCCGGGACAGGGGATGAAAAACTGTTTTTT
CASSDSGTGDEKLFF
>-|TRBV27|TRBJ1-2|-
TGTGCCAGCAGTCTGAGGGTTGGGAACTATGGCTACACCTTC
CASSLRVGNYGYTF
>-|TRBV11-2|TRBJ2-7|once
TGTGCCAGCAGCTTAGGCGGTGGATCCTACGAGCAGTACTTC
CASSLGGGSYEQYF
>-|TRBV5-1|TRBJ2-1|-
TGCGCCAGCAGCTTGGCGGGGGGCGATTACAATGAGCAGTTCTTC
CASSLAGGDYNEQFF
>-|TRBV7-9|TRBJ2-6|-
TGTGCCAGCAGCTTTACCGGGAATGGGGCCAACGTCCTGACTTTC
CASSFTGNGANVLTF
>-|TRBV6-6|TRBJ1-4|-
TGTGCCAGTGCAACAGTGAGGAATGAAAAACTGTTTTTT
CASATVRNEKLFF
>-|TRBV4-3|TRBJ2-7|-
TGCGCCAGCAGCCAAGATATAGGGTCCTACGAGCAGTACTTC
CASSQDIGSYEQYF
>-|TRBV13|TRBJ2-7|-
TGTGCCAGCAGCTTAGGGCAGGGCGAGCAGTACTTC
CASSLGQGEQYF
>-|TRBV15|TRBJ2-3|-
TGTGCCACCCGTTCCGGGACGGATCACACAGATACGCAGTATTTT
CATRSGTDHTDTQYF
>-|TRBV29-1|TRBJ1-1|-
TGCAGCGTTGAAGAACAACAGAACACTGAAGCTTTCTTT
CSVEEQQNTEAFF
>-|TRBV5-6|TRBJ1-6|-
TGTGCCAGCAGCCCGGGGACGGTCTTATCTGACCTCCACTTT
CASSPGTVLSDLHF
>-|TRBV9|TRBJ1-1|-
TGTGCCAGCAGCGGCAGGGGAGAGGCGAACACTGAAGCTTTCTTT
CASSGRGEANTEAFF
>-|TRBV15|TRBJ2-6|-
TGTGCCACCAGCAGAGATGGTGGCCTGGGGTCTGGGGCCAACGTCCTGACTTTC
CATSRDGGLGSGANVLTF
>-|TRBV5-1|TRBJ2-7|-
TGCGCCAGCAGCTTGGGGACAGAGCAGTACTTC
CASSLGTEQYF
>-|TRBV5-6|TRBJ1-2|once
TGTGCCAGCAGCGTGCTCAACAGGGACGATGGCTACACCTTC
CASSVLNRDDGYTF
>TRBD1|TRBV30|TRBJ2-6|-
TGTGCCTGGAGTCGCAGGGGGTCTGGGGCCAACGTCCTGACTTTC
CAWSRRGSGANVLTF
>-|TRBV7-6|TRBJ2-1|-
TGTGCCAGCAGCTTAGTTGATGGCGCGCGCAATGAGCAGTTCTTC
CASSLVDGARNEQFF
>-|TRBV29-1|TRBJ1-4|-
TGCAGCGCGGGACATACAGGGGAAAAACTGTTTTTT
CSAGHTGEKLFF